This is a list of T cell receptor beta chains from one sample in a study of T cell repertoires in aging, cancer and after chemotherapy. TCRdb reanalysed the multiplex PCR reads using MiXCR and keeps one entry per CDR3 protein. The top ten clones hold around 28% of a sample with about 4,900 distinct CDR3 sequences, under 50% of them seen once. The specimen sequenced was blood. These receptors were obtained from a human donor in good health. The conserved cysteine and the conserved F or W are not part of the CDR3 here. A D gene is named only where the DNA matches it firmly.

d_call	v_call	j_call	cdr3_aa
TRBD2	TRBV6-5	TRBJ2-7	ASSRTSGSHEQY
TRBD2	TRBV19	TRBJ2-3	ASSPGLAGGPSTDTQY
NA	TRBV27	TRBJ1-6	ASTWGTPNSPLH
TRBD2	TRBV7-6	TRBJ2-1	ASSLGASGGYEQF
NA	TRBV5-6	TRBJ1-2	ASSPPGVGEVGYT
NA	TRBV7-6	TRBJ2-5	ASSFGWGETQY
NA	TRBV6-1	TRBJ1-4	ASSPGARNEKLF
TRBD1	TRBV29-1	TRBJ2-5	SVEHRTGQETQY
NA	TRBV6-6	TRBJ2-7	ASSYGPAYEQY
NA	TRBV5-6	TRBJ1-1	ASSLVVGRNTEAF
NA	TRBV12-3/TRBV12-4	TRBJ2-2	ASTPVVGELF
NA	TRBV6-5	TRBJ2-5	ASSGQRRPAGDQY
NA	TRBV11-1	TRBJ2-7	ASSLASASYEQY
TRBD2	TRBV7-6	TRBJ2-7	ASSLVQPGGAFYEQY
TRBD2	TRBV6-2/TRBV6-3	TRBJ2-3	ASSTPGSGRPDTQY
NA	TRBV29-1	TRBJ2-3	SVKGGRGTDTQY
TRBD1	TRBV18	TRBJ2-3	ASSPSDRGTDTQY
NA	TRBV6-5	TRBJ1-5	ASSLAQGSQPQH
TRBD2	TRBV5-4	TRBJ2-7	ASSQDLAGVYEQY
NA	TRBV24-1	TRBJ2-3	ATSETIGQRIVWSCRTDTQY
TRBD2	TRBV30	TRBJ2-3	AWSSGGFGAQY
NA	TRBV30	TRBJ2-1	AWSPSPLGYEQF
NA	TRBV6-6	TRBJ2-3	ASAPGPEADTQY
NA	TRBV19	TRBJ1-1	ASSSRVMNTEAF
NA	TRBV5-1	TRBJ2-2	ASRYQGGSGELF
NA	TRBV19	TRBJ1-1	ASSTTMNTEAF
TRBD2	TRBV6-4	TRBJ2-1	ASSDTAGDYNEQF
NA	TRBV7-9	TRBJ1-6	ASSNNGATRGPLH
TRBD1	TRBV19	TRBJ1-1	ASSIGTGRNTEAF
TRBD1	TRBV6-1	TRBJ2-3	ASSEGRDRGTDTQY
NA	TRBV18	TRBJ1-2	ASSRVSHEDYGYT
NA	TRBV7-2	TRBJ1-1	ASSYPRRTEAF
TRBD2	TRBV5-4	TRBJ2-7	ASSSLAGGISYEQY
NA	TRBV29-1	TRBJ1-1	SVPGEMNTEAF
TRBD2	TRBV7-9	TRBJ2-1	ASSFRGEGRYEQF
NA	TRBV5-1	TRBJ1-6	ASRSSYNSPLH
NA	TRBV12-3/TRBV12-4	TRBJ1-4	ASSFVRGAGEKLF
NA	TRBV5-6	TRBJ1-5	ASSVTNQPQH
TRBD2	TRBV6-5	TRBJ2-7	ASSSSSGGSYEQY
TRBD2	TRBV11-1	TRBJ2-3	ASSLDHYGGATDTQY
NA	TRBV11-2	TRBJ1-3	ASSLALRGNTIY
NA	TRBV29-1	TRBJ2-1	SVRSSSYNEQF
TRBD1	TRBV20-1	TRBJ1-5	SARVTTGADNQPQH
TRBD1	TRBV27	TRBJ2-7	ASQTGGGSYEQY
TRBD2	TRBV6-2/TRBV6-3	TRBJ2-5	ASSYNLAGGGGPQETQY
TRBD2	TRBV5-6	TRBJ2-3	ASSARTSGDTQY
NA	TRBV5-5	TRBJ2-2	ASSLAGGAGTGELF
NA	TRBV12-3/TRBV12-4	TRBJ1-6	ASSQQAWDSPLH
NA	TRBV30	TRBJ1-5	AWSPGVGSNQPQH
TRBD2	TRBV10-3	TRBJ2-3	AISEQAGDGNTQY
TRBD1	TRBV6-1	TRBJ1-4	ASSDQTGGGEKLF